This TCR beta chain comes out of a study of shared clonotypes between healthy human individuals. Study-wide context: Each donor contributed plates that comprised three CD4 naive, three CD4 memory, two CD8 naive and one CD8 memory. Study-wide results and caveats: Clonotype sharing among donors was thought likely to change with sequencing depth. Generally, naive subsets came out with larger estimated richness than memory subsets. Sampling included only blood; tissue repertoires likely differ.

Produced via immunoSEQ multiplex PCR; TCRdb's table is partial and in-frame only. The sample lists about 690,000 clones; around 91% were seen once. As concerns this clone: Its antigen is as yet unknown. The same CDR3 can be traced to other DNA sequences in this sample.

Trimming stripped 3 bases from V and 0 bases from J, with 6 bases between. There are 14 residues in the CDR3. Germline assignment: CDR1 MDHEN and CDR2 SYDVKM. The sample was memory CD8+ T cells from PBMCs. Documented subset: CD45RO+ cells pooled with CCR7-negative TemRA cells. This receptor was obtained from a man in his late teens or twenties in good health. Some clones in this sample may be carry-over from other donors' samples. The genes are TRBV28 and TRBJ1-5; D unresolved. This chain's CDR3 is CASSLLNSNQPQHF. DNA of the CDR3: TGTGCCAGCAGTTTGCTCAATAGCAATCAGCCCCAGCATTTT.